This TCR beta chain was captured by sequencing in a study of blood T cell repertoires in COVID-19. The overall study: The study drew acute and convalescent COVID-19 samples from the United States, Italy and Spain. Sample material is recorded as cDNA or gDNA derived from T cells, B-cell-depleted T cells, or PBMCs.

Authors' data handling: Reference gene primer amplification yielded estimated nucleated cell counts. The protocol was immunoSEQ multiplex PCR, while the TCRdb copy is restricted to in-frame clones and leaves out a portion. V and J calls and clone size are copied from that table; D and trimming were computed from the DNA. Of 50,000 or so clones in the sample, around 85% were seen once. V trimming: 5 bases; J trimming: 3 bases; junction bases outside the gene matches: 8. Germline V gene lookup returns CDR1 SEHNR and CDR2 FQNEAQ (reference sequence). This CDR3 region has 16 residues. The V gene is TRBV7-9, the J gene TRBJ1-1, with 11 bases fitting TRBD1. The source material was peripheral blood. The clonotype comes from a man aged 35-49 years with active COVID-19. The DNA for the CDR3 is TGTGCCAGCAGCCTCGGACAGGGGGCGTCGGACACTGAAGCTTTCTTT. Its protein product is CASSLGQGASDTEAFF.